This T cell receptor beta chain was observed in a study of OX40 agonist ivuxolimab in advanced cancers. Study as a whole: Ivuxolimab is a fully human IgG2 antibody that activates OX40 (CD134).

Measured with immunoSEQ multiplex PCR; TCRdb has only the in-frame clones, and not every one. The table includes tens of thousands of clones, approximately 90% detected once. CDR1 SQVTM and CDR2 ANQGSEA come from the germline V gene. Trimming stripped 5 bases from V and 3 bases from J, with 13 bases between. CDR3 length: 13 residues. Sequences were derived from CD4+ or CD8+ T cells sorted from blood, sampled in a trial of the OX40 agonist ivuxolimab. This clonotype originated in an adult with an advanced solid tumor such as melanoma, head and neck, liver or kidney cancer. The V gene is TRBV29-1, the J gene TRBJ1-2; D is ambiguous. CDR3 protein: CSVLRGTDYGYTF. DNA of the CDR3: TGCAGCGTTCTCCGGGGTACGGACTATGGCTACACCTTC.